Presented here are 20 T cell receptor beta chains from one specimen sequenced in a study of cytomegalovirus exposure and HLA in healthy donors. This PCR relied on a set of 60 Vbeta primers and 13 Jbeta primers. The table came from immunoSEQ multiplex PCR; TCRdb's copy has only in-frame clones and leaves some out. The table shows approximately 150,000 clones, with about three quarters occurring only once. Sequencing was performed on PBMCs. Every receptor here comes from a young man in good health and CMV-seropositive.

The chain has TRBV19 and TRBJ2-5; 8 bases align to TRBD2. This CDR3 contains 16 residues. The germline V gene encodes CDR1 LNHDA and CDR2 SQIVND (reference sequence). J was trimmed by 4 bases and V by 3 bases; bases with no gene match: 10. The CDR3 here is CASSIMTSEAIETQYF. The CDR3 coding sequence is TGTGCCAGTAGTATTATGACTAGCGAAGCGATAGAGACCCAGTACTTC.

This clone appeared a few times. The chain couples TRBV6-4 to TRBJ1-4; 9 bases agree with TRBD1. The CDR3 totals 21 residues. Germline CDR1 reads MRHNA; CDR2 reads SNTAGT. The V gene end was trimmed by 2 bases and the J gene end by 2 bases; junction bases not matched to a gene: 18. The CDR3 loop is CASSDPGPFTGGGLTNEKLFF. In DNA, the CDR3 is TGTGCCAGCAGTGACCCGGGGCCGTTCACAGGGGGCGGTTTGACTAATGAAAAACTGTTTTTT.

The chain carries TRBV27 and TRBJ1-1; D not resolved. CDR3 size: 14 residues. Germline assignment: CDR1 MNHEY and CDR2 SMNVEV (reference sequence). V lost 1 base and J 4 bases, leaving 10 bases between the germline ends. This CDR3 reads CASSLWGVSTEAFF. The CDR3 coding sequence is TGTGCCAGCAGTTTATGGGGAGTCAGCACTGAAGCTTTCTTT.

In its sample, this clone was seen once. V usage is TRBV5-1 and J usage is TRBJ1-5; D unresolved. CDR3 size: 15 residues. Germline-derived CDR1 and CDR2 are SGHRS and YFSETQ. Trimming left V 0 bases short and J 2 bases short, with 9 bases between. The CDR3, as DNA: TGCGCCAGCAGCTTGGGTGTAGAGCGCAATCAGCCCCAGCATTTT. It specifies CASSLGVERNQPQHF.

V is TRBV28 and J is TRBJ1-5; TRBD1 aligns across 10 bases. The germline gives CDR1 MDHEN, CDR2 SYDVKM. The CDR3 totals 14 residues. V lost 10 bases and J lost 4; bases outside the gene matches: 7. The CDR3 sequence is CATPGQGTNQPQHF. DNA of the CDR3: TGTGCCACACCGGGACAGGGGACGAATCAGCCCCAGCATTTT.

The chain carries TRBV5-1 and TRBJ2-7; no definite D call. Germline V lookup: CDR1 SGHRS, CDR2 YFSETQ. Trimming took off 0 bases at V and 1 base at J, with 8 bases between the two ends. The CDR3 is made up of 14 amino acids. The CDR3 spells CASSLGPGSYEQYF. The CDR3 DNA is TGCGCCAGCAGCTTGGGACCGGGTTCCTACGAGCAGTACTTC. The whole variable domain, filled in from reference TRBV5-1 and TRBJ2-7, reads KAGVTQTPRYLIKTRGQQVTLSCSPISGHRSVSWYQQTPGQGLQFLFEYFSETQRNKGNFPGRFSGRQFSNSRSEMNVSTLELGDSALYLCASSLGPGSYEQYFGPGTRLTVT.

This chain links TRBV30 with TRBJ1-2; no clear D gene. The germline V gene encodes CDR1 GTSNPN and CDR2 SVGIG (reference sequence). This CDR3 comprises 12 residues. The V gene lost 0 bases and the J gene lost 9 bases, with 11 bases spanning the gap. The chain's CDR3 is CAWSVLEQSYTF. The DNA of the CDR3 is TGTGCCTGGAGTGTACTGGAACAGAGCTACACCTTC.

This clone is a singleton in its sample. This chain joins TRBV18 and TRBJ2-4; D perhaps matches TRBD2 (6 bases). This CDR3 spans 16 amino acids. Trimming took off 2 bases at V and 3 bases at J, with 14 bases between the two ends. CDR1 is KGHSH and CDR2 is LQKENI in the germline V gene. As DNA, the CDR3 is TGTGCCAGCTCACCAGGCGGGGAGTTCGGCAAAAACATTCAGTACTTC. Residues: CASSPGGEFGKNIQYF.

The chain combines TRBV6-4 with TRBJ2-1, with TRBD2 matching 8 bases. Trimming took 0 bases from V and 5 from J; bases not matched to a gene: 12. The CDR3 spans 18 residues. The germline V gene has CDR1 MRHNA and CDR2 SNTAGT. CDR3 protein: CASSDSGVGAGVNNEQFF. CDR3 nucleotides: TGTGCCAGCAGTGACTCGGGGGTGGGAGCGGGAGTTAACAATGAGCAGTTCTTC.

The chain is built from TRBV2 and TRBJ2-7, with 7 bases lining up with TRBD2. Germline trimming cut 3 bases from V and 8 bases from J; bases unmatched to any gene: 10. The CDR3 has 14 amino acids. The germline V gene has CDR1 SNHLY and CDR2 FYNNEI. The CDR3 loop is CASSDSSGIHKQYF. The CDR3 coding sequence is TGTGCCAGCAGTGATTCAAGCGGGATTCACAAGCAGTACTTC. Full variable domain (missing parts from reference TRBV2 and TRBJ2-7): EPEVTQTPSHQVTQMGQEVILRCVPISNHLYFYWYRQILGQKVEFLVSFYNNEISEKSEIFDDQFSVERPDGSNFTLKIRSTKLEDSAMYFCASSDSSGIHKQYFGPGTRLTVT.

This rearrangement joins TRBV7-2 to TRBJ2-3; no firm D call. The CDR3 loop spans 12 amino acids. The ends were cut back, 3 bases at V and 2 bases at J, with 3 bases in the middle. Per the germline V gene, CDR1 is SGHTA and CDR2 is FQGNSA. CDR3 in amino acids: CASSLYTDTQYF. The CDR3 DNA reads TGTGCCAGCAGCTTGTACACAGATACGCAGTATTTT.

This sequence joins TRBV10-3 and TRBJ1-2, with 12 nucleotides matching TRBD1. CDR3 length: 14 residues. CDR1 ENHRY and CDR2 SYGVKD come from the germline V gene. V lost 5 bases and J lost 7; bases outside the gene matches: 5. CDR3 bases: TGTGCCATCAGTCCGGGACAGGGGGCCAGTGGCTACACCTTC. Translating gives CAISPGQGASGYTF.

The rearrangement links TRBV4-1 to TRBJ2-5, with 9 bases aligning to TRBD2. This CDR3 region has 16 residues. With V trimmed by 2 bases and J by 4 bases, 8 bases remained unmatched. CDR1 and CDR2 (germline): MGHRA, YSYEKL. The CDR3, as DNA: TGCGCCAGCAGCCAAAGATCTACTAGCGGGTTAGAGACCCAGTACTTC. Amino acids: CASSQRSTSGLETQYF.

The chain is built from TRBV9 and TRBJ2-3; TRBD2 agrees at 7 bases. The CDR3 is 17 residues long. J gave up 3 bases and V 3 bases, and 13 bases lay outside the gene matches. Germline V lookup: CDR1 SGDLS, CDR2 YYNGEE. The CDR3 DNA reads TGTGCCAGCAGCGCCCCTGATGTGGGAGGGCCTACAGATACGCAGTATTTT. Amino acids: CASSAPDVGGPTDTQYF.

The V gene is TRBV21-1, the J gene TRBJ2-5; the table's D call TRBD2 went unverified against the DNA. TRBV21-1 is deemed a pseudogene. The CDR3 length is 15 residues. CDR3 DNA sequence: TGTGCCAGCAGCAAGAAGCGGGAGCACCAAGAGACCCAGTACTTC. Residues: CASSKKREHQETQYF.

This chain joins TRBV6-1 and TRBJ1-3, with a tentative D call TRBD1 (6 bases). Trimming took 4 bases from V and 3 from J, leaving 10 bases between them. This CDR3 is 14 amino acids long. CDR1 and CDR2 (germline): MNHNS, SASEGT. CDR3 amino acids: CASSVQGSGNTIYF. Written as DNA, the CDR3 is TGTGCCAGCAGTGTACAGGGAAGTGGAAACACCATATATTTT.

J is TRBJ1-2 and V is TRBV6-5; D unclear. In germline, CDR1 is MNHEY, CDR2 SVGAGI. V was pared by 7 bases and J by 2 bases, with 5 bases between. The CDR3 consists of 11 residues. CDR3: CASTVNYGYTF. CDR3 nucleotide sequence: TGTGCCAGCACTGTGAACTATGGCTACACCTTC.

The chain couples TRBV5-4 to TRBJ2-1; 8 bases line up with TRBD1. Germline V gives CDR1 SGHNT, CDR2 YYREEE (reference sequence). V lost 5 bases and J lost 8; bases outside the gene matches: 6. The CDR3 spans 13 residues. The CDR3 nucleotides are TGTGCCAGCAGACCGGACAGGGTCTATGAGCAGTTCTTC. The encoded protein is CASRPDRVYEQFF.

The V and J genes are TRBV5-6 and TRBJ2-7; 10 bases are shared with TRBD2. The junction had 18 bases not matched to a gene; V was cut back by 3 bases and J by 3 bases. This CDR3 is 19 amino acids long. From germline, CDR1 is SGHDT and CDR2 YYEEEE. The chain's CDR3 is CASSYQGSGRAAGFYEQYF. The CDR3 nucleotides are TGTGCCAGCAGCTACCAGGGGAGCGGGAGGGCCGCGGGGTTCTACGAGCAGTACTTC. The full variable domain, rest sourced from reference TRBV5-6 and TRBJ2-7, is DAGVTQSPTHLIKTRGQQVTLRCSPKSGHDTVSWYQQALGQGPQFIFQYYEEEERQRGNFPDRFSGHQFPNYSSELNVNALLLGDSALYLCASSYQGSGRAAGFYEQYFGPGTRLTVT.

This clone was detected only once. The CDR3 nucleotides are TGTGCCATCAGTGGCCCCTCGACTAGCGGCACAGATACGCAGTATTTT. It specifies CAISGPSTSGTDTQYF. This chain connects TRBV10-3 to TRBJ2-3; TRBD2 agrees at 8 bases. This CDR3 region has 16 residues. J gave up 1 base and V 4 bases, and 7 bases lay outside the gene matches. Looked up from germline, CDR1 is ENHRY and CDR2 is SYGVKD.